Sequencing of this T cell receptor beta chain was carried out in a study of CD8+CD57+ T cells in acquired aplastic anemia. The V segment lost 1 base and the J segment 2 bases; nucleotides outside the gene matches: 4. This CDR3 is built from 16 residues. Germline assignment: CDR1 SGHTA and CDR2 FQGNSA. Genomic DNA served as template for TCR beta VDJ and CDR3 profiling. Each CDR3 protein is one row after TCRdb ran MiXCR on the reads. The table records about 190,000 distinct CDR3 sequences, 55% to 70% of them present only once. Sequencing input: sorted CD4+, CD8+, or CD8+CD57+ T cells (not recorded which) from PBMCs. The clonotype was recovered from a human donor with severe aplastic anemia or a healthy control (not recorded which). The V gene is TRBV7-2, the J gene TRBJ2-7, with TRBD1 matching over 11 bases. This CDR3 is CASSLDPGQGAYEQYF. The CDR3 DNA sequence: TGTGCCAGCAGCTTAGATCCGGGACAGGGGGCCTACGAGCAGTACTTC.